This TCR beta chain was documented in a study of T cells in localized non-small cell lung cancer. Sequenced by immunoSEQ multiplex PCR; TCRdb stores in-frame clones only, minus some. The table records around 140,000 clones, 89% of them present only once. Study results and caveats: Adjacent lung exhibited a median of about 50 among the 100 most abundant tumor clones. The study linked higher blood T cell density to longer overall survival. Adjacent uninvolved lung tissue had the highest T cell clonality, exceeding tumor.

This CDR3 has 13 residues. The germline gives CDR1 SGHRS, CDR2 YFSETQ. V lost 4 bases and J lost 6, with 14 bases in between. As for this clone: The target antigen is unknown.

The chain couples TRBV5-1 to TRBJ2-7; D unclear. Sequencing used peripheral blood, obtained before any cancer treatment. The TCR originated in a female donor older than 55 with stage I lung adenocarcinoma. The CDR3 protein is CASSIGTVAEQYF. The DNA for the CDR3 is TGCGCCAGCAGCATCGGAACAGTGGCCGAGCAGTACTTC.